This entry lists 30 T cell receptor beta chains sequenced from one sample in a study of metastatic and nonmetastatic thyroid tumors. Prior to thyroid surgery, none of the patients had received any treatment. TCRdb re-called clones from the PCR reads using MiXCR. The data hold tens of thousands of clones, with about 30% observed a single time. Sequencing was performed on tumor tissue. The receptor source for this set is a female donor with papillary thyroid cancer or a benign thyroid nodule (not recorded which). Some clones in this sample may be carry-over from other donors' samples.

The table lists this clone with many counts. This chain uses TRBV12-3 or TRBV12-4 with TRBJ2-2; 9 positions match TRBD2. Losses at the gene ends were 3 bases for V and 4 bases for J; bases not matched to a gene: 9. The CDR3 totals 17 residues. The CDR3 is CASSFIAGAPGTGELFF. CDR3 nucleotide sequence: TGTGCCAGCAGTTTTATAGCGGGGGCCCCGGGCACCGGGGAGCTGTTTTTT.

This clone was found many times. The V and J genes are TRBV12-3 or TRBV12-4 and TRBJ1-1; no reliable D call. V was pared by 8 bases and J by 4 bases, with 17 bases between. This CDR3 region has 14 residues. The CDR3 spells CASGRRELVTEAFF. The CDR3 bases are TGTGCCAGCGGCAGGAGAGAATTGGTCACTGAAGCTTTCTTT.

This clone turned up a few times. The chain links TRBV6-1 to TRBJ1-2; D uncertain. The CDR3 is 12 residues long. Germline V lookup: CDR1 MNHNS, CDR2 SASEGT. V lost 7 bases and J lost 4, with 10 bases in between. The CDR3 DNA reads TGTGCCAGCAACGGTCTGGGCTATGGCTACACCTTC. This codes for CASNGLGYGYTF.

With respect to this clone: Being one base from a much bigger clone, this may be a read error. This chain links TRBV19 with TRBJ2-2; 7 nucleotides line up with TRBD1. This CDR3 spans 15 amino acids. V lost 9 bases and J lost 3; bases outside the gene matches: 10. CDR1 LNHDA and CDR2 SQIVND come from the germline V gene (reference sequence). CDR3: CARSDRVHDTGELFF. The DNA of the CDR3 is TGTGCCAGAAGCGACAGGGTGCATGACACCGGGGAGCTGTTTTTT. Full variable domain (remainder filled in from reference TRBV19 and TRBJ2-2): DGGITQSPKYLFRKEGQNVTLSCEQNLNHDAMYWYRQDPGQGLRLIYYSQIVNDFQKGDIAEGYSVSREKKESFPLTVTSAQKNPTAFYLCARSDRVHDTGELFFGEGSRLTVL.

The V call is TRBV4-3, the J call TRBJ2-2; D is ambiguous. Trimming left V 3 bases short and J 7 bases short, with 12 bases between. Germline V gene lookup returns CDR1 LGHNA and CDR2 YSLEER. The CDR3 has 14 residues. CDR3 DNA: TGCGCCAGCAGCCAGACCAGGTGGGGCGGGGAGCTGTTTTTT. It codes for CASSQTRWGGELFF.

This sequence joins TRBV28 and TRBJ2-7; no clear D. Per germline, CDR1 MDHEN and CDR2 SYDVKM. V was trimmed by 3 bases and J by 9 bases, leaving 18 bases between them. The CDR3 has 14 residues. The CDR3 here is CASSFARAPLTQYF. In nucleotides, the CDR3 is TGTGCCAGCAGTTTCGCAAGGGCCCCATTAACGCAGTACTTC.

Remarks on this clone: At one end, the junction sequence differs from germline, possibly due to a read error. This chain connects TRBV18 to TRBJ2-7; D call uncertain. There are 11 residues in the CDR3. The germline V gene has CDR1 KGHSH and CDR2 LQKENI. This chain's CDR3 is CSSSWSYEQYF. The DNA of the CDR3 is TGTTCCAGCTCCTGGTCCTACGAGCAGTACTTC.

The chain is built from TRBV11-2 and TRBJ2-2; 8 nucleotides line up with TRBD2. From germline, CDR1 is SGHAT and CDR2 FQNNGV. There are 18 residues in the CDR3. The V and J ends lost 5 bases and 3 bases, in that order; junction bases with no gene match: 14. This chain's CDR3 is CASSVGGGPTLHTGELFF. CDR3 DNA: TGTGCCAGCAGCGTAGGCGGGGGGCCTACTTTACACACCGGGGAGCTGTTTTTT.

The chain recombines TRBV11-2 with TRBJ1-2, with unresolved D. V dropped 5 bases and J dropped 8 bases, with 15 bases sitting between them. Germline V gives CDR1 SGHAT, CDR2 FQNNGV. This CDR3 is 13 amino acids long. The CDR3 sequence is CASSRATRKGYTF. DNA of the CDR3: TGTGCCAGCAGCCGAGCTACCAGGAAGGGCTACACCTTC. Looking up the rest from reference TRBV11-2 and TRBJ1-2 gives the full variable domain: EAGVAQSPRYKIIEKRQSVAFWCNPISGHATLYWYQQILGQGPKLLIQFQNNGVVDDSQLPKDRFSAERLKGVDSTLKIQPAKLEDSAVYLCASSRATRKGYTFGSGTRLTVV.

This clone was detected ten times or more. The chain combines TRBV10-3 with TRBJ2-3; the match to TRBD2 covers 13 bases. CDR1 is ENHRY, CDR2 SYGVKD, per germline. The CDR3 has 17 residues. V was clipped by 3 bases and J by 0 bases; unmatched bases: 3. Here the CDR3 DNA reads TGTGCCATCAGTGACTGGACTAGCGGGGGAAGCACAGATACGCAGTATTTT. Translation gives CAISDWTSGGSTDTQYF.

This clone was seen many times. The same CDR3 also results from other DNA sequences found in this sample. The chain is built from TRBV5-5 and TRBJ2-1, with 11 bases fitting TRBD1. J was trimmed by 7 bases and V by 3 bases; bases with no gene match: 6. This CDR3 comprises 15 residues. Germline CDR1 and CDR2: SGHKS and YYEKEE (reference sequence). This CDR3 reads CASSSGTGGKNEQFF. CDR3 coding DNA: TGTGCCAGCAGCTCAGGGACAGGGGGAAAAAATGAGCAGTTCTTC.

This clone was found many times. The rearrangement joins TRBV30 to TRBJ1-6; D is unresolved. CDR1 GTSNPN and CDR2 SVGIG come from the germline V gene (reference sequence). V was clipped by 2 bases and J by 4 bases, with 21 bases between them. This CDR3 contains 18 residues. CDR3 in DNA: TGTGCCTGGAGTAGGCCAAGTGGATATATAGTGTATAATTCACCCCTCCACTTT. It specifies CAWSRPSGYIVYNSPLHF.

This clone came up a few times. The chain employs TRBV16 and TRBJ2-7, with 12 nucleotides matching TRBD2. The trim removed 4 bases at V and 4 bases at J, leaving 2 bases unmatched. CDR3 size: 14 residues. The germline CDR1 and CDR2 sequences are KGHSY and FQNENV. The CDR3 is CASSPLAGGYEQYF. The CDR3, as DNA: TGTGCCAGCAGCCCCCTAGCGGGAGGGTACGAGCAGTACTTC.

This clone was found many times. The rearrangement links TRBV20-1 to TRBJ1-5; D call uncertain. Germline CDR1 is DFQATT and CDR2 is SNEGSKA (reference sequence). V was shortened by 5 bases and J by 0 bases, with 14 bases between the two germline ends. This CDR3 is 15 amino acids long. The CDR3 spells CSAHQDGGSNQPQHF. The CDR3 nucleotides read TGCAGTGCTCACCAAGACGGCGGTAGCAATCAGCCCCAGCATTTT.

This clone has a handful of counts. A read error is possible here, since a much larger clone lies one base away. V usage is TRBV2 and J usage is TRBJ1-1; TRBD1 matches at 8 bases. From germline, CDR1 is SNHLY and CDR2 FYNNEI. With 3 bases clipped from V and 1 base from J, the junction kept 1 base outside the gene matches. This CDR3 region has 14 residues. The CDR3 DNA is TGTGCCAGCAGTGATGACAGGGGGAACACTGAAGCTTTCTTT. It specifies CASSDDRGNTEAFF.

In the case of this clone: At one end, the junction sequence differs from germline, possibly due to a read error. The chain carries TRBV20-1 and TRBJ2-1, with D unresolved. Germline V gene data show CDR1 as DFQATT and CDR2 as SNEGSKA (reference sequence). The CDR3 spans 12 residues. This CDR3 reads CSARDAYNDQFF. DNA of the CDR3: TGCAGTGCTAGAGATGCCTACAATGATCAGTTCTTC.

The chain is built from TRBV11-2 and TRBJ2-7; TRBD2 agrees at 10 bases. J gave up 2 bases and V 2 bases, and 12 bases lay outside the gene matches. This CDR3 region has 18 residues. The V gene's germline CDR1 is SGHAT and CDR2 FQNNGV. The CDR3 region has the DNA TGTGCCAGCAGCTTATTGAGGACTAGCGGTATTTTGCCCTACGAGCAGTACTTC. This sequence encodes CASSLLRTSGILPYEQYF.

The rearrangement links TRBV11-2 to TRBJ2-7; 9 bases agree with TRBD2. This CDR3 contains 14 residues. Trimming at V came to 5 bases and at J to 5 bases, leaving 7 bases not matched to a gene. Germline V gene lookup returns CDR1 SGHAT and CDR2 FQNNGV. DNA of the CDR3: TGTGCCAGCAGCCCCCCGCTAGCGGGACACGAGCAGTACGTC. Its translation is CASSPPLAGHEQYV.

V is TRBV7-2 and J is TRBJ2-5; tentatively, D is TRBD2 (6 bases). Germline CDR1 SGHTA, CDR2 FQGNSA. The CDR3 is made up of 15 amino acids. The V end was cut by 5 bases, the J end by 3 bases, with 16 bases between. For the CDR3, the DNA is TGTGCCAGCAGCCTCCAGGGTAGGAGGGAAGAGACCCAGTACTTC. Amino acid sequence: CASSLQGRREETQYF.

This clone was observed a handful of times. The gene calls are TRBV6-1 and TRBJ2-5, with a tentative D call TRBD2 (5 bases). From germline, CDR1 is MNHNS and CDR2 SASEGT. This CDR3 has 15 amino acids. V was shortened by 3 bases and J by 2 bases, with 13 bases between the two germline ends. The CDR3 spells CASSEAGGEQETQYF. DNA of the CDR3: TGTGCCAGCAGTGAGGCCGGTGGGGAGCAAGAGACCCAGTACTTC.

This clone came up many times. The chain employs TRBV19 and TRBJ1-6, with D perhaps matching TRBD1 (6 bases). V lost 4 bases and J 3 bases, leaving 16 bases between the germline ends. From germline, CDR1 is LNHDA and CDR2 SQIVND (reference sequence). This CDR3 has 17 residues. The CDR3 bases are TGTGCCAGTAGTACGGCTGAGAGGGGACACTATAATTCACCCCTCCACTTT. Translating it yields CASSTAERGHYNSPLHF. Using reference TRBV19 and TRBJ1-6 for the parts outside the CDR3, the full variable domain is DGGITQSPKYLFRKEGQNVTLSCEQNLNHDAMYWYRQDPGQGLRLIYYSQIVNDFQKGDIAEGYSVSREKKESFPLTVTSAQKNPTAFYLCASSTAERGHYNSPLHFGNGTRLTVT.

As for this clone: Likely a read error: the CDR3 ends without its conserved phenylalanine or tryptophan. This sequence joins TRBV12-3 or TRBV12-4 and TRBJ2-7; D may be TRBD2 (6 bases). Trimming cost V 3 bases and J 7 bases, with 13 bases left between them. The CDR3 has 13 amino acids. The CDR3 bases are TGTGCCAGCAGTTTTTCTTTTGGAGGGGAGCAGTACCTC. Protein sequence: CASSFSFGGEQYL.

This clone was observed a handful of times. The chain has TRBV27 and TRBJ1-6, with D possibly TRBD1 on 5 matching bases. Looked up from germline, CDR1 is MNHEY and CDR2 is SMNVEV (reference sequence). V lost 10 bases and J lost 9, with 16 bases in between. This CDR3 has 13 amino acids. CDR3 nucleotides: TGTGCCATTTCGACTGACAGCACTTCACCCCTCCACTTT. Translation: CAISTDSTSPLHF.

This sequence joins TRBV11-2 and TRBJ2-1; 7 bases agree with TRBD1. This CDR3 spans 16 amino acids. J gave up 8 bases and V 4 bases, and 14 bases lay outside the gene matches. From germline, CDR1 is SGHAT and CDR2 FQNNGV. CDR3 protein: CASSSYGGYRGYEQFF. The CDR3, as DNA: TGTGCCAGCAGCTCCTATGGGGGTTACAGGGGATATGAGCAGTTCTTC.

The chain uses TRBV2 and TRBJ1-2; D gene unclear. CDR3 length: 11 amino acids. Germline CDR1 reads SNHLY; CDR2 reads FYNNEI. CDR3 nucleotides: TGTGCAAGAAGTTACTCGTATGGCTACACCTTC. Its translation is CARSYSYGYTF.

In DNA form, the CDR3 reads TGCGCCGGCAAGCCGACCGGTAACACTGAAGCTTTCTTT. Its translation: CAGKPTGNTEAFF. The chain employs TRBV5-1 and TRBJ1-1, with D unresolved. CDR3 size: 13 residues. Germline assignment: CDR1 SGHRS and CDR2 YFSETQ. V shed 10 bases and J shed 2 bases, with 15 bases lying between them.

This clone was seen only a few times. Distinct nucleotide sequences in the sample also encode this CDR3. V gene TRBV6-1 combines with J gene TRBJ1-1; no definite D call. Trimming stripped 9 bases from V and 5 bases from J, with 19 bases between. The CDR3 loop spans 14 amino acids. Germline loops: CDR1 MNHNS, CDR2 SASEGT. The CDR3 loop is CASRRLGLRTEAFF. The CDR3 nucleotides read TGTGCCAGTCGCCGTTTAGGTTTAAGGACTGAAGCTTTCTTT.

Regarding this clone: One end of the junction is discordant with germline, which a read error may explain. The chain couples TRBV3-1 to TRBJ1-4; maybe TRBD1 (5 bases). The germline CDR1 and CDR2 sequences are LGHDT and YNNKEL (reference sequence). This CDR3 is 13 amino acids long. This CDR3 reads CASSLQGFGKLCF. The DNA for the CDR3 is TGTGCCAGCAGCCTTCAGGGTTTCGGCAAACTGTGTTTT.

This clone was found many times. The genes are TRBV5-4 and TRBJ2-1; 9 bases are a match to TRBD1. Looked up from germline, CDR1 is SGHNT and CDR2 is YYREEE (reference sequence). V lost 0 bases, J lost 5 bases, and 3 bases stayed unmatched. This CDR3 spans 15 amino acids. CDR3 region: CASSLDRGLHNEQFF. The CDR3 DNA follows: TGTGCCAGCAGCTTGGACAGGGGGCTTCACAATGAGCAGTTCTTC.

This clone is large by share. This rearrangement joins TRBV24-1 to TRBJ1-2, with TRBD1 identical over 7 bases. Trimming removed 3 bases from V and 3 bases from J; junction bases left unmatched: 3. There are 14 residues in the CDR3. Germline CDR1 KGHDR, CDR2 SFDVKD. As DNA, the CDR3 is TGTGCCACCAGTGATCCCGGGACAGACTATGGCTACACCTTC. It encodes CATSDPGTDYGYTF.